The clone carrying this TCR beta chain occurred a few times. The antigen remains undetermined. Then a second PCR, running about 7 to 11 cycles, was carried out with a sample-barcoded 5' primer and a J-beta primer mix. TCRdb re-derived calls from the 5' RACE reads in MiXCR, one entry per CDR3 protein. The data show 1,800,000 or so distinct CDR3 sequences, 35% to 50% seen once. This sample is drawn from a study of blood T cells in healthy people across ages. Overall study results and limits: Naive T cell percentage and TCR beta diversity correlated strongly. Getting older went along with TCR beta diversity per million T cells dropping roughly linearly.

The junction had 10 bases not matched to a gene; V was cut back by 3 bases and J by 7 bases. The CDR3 has 15 amino acids. Germline CDR1 reads SGHRS; CDR2 reads YFSETQ. Input material: blood. This sequence originates from a human donor in good health. V is TRBV5-1 and J is TRBJ2-7; 10 nucleotides line up with TRBD2. The CDR3 DNA reads as TGCGCCAGCAGCTCTAGCGGGGGCGGAGGCGGGGAGCAGTACTTC. As protein: CASSSSGGGGGEQYF. The full variable domain, its missing parts supplied by reference TRBV5-1 and TRBJ2-7, is KAGVTQTPRYLIKTRGQQVTLSCSPISGHRSVSWYQQTPGQGLQFLFEYFSETQRNKGNFPGRFSGRQFSNSRSEMNVSTLELGDSALYLCASSSSGGGGGEQYFGPGTRLTVT.